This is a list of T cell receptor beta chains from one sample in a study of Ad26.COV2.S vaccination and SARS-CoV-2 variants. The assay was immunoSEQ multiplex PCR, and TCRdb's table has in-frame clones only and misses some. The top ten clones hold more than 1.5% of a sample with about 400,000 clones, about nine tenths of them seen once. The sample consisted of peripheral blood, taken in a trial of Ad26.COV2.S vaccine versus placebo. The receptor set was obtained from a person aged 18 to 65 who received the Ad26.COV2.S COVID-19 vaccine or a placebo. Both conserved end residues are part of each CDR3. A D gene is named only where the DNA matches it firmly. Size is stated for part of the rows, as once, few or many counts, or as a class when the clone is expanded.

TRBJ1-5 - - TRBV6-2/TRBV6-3 TGTGCCAGCAGTTACCTAGGGGTTGGGGGGCCGAATCAGCCCCAGCATTTT CASSYLGVGGPNQPQHF
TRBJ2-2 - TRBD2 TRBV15 TGTGCCACCAGCAGAGGCCGACTAGCGGGGGGGGCGAACACCGGGGAGCTGTTTTTT CATSRGRLAGGANTGELFF
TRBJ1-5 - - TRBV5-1 TGCGCCAGCAGCCCGGAGGGGAGCAATCAGCCCCAGCATTTT CASSPEGSNQPQHF
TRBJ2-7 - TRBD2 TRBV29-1 TGCAGCGTTGAACTCCCTTCGCGGGGGGACTACTACGAGCAGTACTTC CSVELPSRGDYYEQYF
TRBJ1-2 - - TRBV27 TGTGCCAGCAGTTCAGGGGACCGTAACTATGGCTACACCTTC CASSSGDRNYGYTF
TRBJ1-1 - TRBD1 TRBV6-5 TGTGCCAGCAGTCCTATTCACAGGGGTGGAACTGAAGCTTTCTTT CASSPIHRGGTEAFF
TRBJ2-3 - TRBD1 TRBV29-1 TGCAGCGTTCTCAGGGGGCCCGGCACAGATACGCAGTATTTT CSVLRGPGTDTQYF
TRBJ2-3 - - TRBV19 TGTGCCAGTAGTATTTATCCTAGCACTTTCTCAGATACGCAGTATTTT CASSIYPSTFSDTQYF
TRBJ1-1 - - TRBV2 TGTGCCAGCAGTGGAAACAAAAAGAACACTGAAGCTTTCTTT CASSGNKKNTEAFF
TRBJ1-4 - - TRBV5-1 TGCGCCAGCAGCTTGGTACCCGCCGGTACTAATGAAAAACTGTTTTTT CASSLVPAGTNEKLFF
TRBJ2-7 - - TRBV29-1 TGCAGCGTTGCAGAATTCACTATCTACGAGCAGTACTTC CSVAEFTIYEQYF
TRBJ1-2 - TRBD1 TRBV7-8 TGTGCCAGCAGCACTCGGACAGGGGTGAACTATGGCTACACCTTC CASSTRTGVNYGYTF
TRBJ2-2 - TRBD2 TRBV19 TGTGCCGGGCATAGCGGGGGGGCCTCCGGGGAGCTGTTTTTT CAGHSGGASGELFF
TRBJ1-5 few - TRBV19 TGTGCCAGTACCAAAGGGGATAGCAATCAGCCCCAGCATTTT CASTKGDSNQPQHF
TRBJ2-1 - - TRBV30 TGTGCCTGCCAACCCCTGCTTAGGGATGAGCAGTTCTTC CACQPLLRDEQFF
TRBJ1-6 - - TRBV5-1 TGCGCCAGCAGCTTGGCGTCAGCCCTATATGGATATTCACCCCTCCACTTT CASSLASALYGYSPLHF
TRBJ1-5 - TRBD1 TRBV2 TGTGCCAGCAGAGGGACAGGGAATCAGCCCCAGCATTTT CASRGTGNQPQHF
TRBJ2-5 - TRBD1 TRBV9 TGTGCCAGCAGCGTAGGTCGATTAGGGACAGGGGGTGGCCTGGAGACCCAGTACTTC CASSVGRLGTGGGLETQYF
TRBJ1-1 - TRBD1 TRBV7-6 TGTGCCAGCAGCGTCGGGACAGGGATTTCAGGAAACACTGAAGCTTTCTTT CASSVGTGISGNTEAFF
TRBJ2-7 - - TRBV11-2 TGTGCCAGCAGCTTAGGGGTAGACCTCGACTCCTACGAGCAGTACTTC CASSLGVDLDSYEQYF
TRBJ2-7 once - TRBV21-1 TGTGCCAGCAGCAAACACAGGGGTTCCTACGAGCAGTACTTC CASSKHRGSYEQYF
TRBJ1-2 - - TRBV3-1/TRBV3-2 TGTGCCAGCAGCCAAGAGGGTCGCCTCTATGGCTACACCTTC CASSQEGRLYGYTF
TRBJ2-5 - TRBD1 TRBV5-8 TGTGCCAGCAGCTGGACAGGGGGAGGGCAAGAGACCCAGTACTTC CASSWTGGGQETQYF
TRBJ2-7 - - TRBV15 TGTGCCACCAGCAACGGGCTCTTAATGTACGAGCAGTACTTC CATSNGLLMYEQYF
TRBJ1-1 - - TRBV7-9 TGTGCCAGCAGCTTAGGGGCGGCAGTCGATCCTTTCTTT CASSLGAAVDPFF
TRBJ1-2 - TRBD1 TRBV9 TGTGCCAGCACAGGGGGGAGAGAGGGCTACACCTTC CASTGGREGYTF
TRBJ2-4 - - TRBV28 TGTGCCAGCAGTTTATGGCAGTCCGGGGGCCTCCTGTACTTC CASSLWQSGGLLYF
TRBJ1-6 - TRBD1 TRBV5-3 TGTGCCAGAAGCCCCGGACAGGGGTTTTCATCCCTCCACTTT CARSPGQGFSSLHF
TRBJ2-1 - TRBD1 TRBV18 TGTGCCAGCTCACCAGGGACAGGGGCCTACAATGAGCAGTTCTTC CASSPGTGAYNEQFF
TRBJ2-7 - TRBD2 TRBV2 TGTGCCAGCAGTGAAGGCCTAGCGGGGGGGGTCTACGAGCAGTACTTC CASSEGLAGGVYEQYF
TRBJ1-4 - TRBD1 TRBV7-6 TGTGCCAGCAGCTTAGGGACAGGGCTTCACGAAAAACTGTTTTTT CASSLGTGLHEKLFF
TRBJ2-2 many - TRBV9 TGTGCCAGCAGCGCGAGGCAGACCGGGGAGCTGTTTTTT CASSARQTGELFF
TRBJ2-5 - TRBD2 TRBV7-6 TGTGCCAGCAGCTCCGTTTGGGGGGGACAAGAGACCCAGTACTTC CASSSVWGGQETQYF
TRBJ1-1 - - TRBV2 TGTGCCAGCATGTTGCAGGGGCCGAACACTGAAGCTTTCTTT CASMLQGPNTEAFF
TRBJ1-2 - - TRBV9 TGTGCCAGCAGCGTAGACCGGTTTTCTAACTATGGCTACACCTTC CASSVDRFSNYGYTF
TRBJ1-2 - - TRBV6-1 TGTGCCAGCAGTGAAGCGCTGGGAGGGGCCTATGGCTACACCTTC CASSEALGGAYGYTF
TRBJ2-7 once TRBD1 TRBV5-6 TGTGCCAGCAGCGGACCCACAGGGGGCCCCTTCGAGCAGTACTTC CASSGPTGGPFEQYF
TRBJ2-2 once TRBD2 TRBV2 TGTGCCAGCACTGCGGGGGCCGGGGAGCTGTTTTTT CASTAGAGELFF
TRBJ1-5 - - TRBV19 TGTGCCAGTAGTATAGCATCAGGGGATTATAGCAATCAGCCCCAGCATTTT CASSIASGDYSNQPQHF
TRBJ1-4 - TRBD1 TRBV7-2 TGTGCCAGCAGTTTACAGGGGGCGGGTGAAAAACTGTTTTTT CASSLQGAGEKLFF
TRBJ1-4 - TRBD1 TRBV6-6 TGTGCCAGCACCCCCGGGACAGTTGCTAATGAAAAACTGTTTTTT CASTPGTVANEKLFF
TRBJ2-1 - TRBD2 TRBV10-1 TGCGCCAGCAGTGACCTAGCGGGGGGCTACAATGAGCAGTTCTTC CASSDLAGGYNEQFF
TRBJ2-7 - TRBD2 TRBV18 TGTGCCAGCTCACAACGGGGGGGCGAGCAGTACTTC CASSQRGGEQYF
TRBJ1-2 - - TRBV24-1 TGTGCCACCGGAACTGACGGGACCTGGGTTGGCTACACCTTC CATGTDGTWVGYTF
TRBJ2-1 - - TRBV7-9 TGTGCCAGCAGCTTAACTTTAAATGAGCAGTTCTTC CASSLTLNEQFF
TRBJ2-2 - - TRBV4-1 TGCGCCAGCAGCCGGGGGAACACCGGGGAGCTGTTTTTT CASSRGNTGELFF
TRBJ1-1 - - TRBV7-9 TGTGCCAGCAGCTTAGAGAACACTGAAGCTTTCTTT CASSLENTEAFF
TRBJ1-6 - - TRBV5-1 TGCGCCAGCAGCTTGTTGGGGAGTGATTCACCCCTCCACTTT CASSLLGSDSPLHF
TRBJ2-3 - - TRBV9 TGTGCCAGCAGCGCTCTGCTTGGATCGGACGAGGGTTGGACAGATACGCAGTATTTT CASSALLGSDEGWTDTQYF